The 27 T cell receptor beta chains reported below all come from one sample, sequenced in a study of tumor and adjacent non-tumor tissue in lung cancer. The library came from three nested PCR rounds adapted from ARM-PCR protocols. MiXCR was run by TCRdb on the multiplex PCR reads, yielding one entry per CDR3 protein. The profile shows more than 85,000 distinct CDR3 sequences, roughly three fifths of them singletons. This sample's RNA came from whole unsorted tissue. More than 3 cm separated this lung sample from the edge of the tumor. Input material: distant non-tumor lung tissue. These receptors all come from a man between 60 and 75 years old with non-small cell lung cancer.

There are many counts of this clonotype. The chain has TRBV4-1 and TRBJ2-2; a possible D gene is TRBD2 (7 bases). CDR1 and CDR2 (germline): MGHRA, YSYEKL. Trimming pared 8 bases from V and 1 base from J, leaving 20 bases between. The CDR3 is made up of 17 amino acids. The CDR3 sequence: CASSTHLGGENTGELFF. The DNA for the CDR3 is TGCGCCAGCTCTACCCACTTAGGGGGGGAGAACACCGGGGAGCTGTTTTTT.

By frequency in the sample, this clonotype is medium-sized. The CDR3 is CASSLRENTEAFF. Here the CDR3 DNA reads TGTGCCAGCAGTTTGCGGGAGAACACTGAAGCTTTCTTT. The chain couples TRBV12-3 or TRBV12-4 to TRBJ1-1; D remains ambiguous. V was shortened by 3 bases and J by 1 base, with 6 bases between the two germline ends. CDR3 length: 13 residues.

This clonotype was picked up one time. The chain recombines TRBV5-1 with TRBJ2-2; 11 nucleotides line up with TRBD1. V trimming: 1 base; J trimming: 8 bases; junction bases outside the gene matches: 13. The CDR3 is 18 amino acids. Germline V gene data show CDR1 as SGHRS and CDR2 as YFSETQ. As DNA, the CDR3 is TGCGCCAGCAGCTTGTGGACAGGGGGCTACTCTACAGAAGGGGAGCTGTTTTTT. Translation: CASSLWTGGYSTEGELFF.

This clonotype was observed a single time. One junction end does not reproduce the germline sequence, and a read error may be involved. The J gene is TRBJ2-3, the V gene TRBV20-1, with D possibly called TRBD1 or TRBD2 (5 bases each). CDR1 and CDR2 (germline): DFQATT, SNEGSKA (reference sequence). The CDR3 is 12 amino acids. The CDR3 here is CSARGVADTHYF. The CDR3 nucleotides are TGCAGTGCTAGGGGGGTGGCGGATACGCACTATTTT.

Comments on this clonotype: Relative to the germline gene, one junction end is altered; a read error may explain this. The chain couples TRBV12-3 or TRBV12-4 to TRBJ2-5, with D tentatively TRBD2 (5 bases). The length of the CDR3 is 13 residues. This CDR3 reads CTSSFWQAGTQYF. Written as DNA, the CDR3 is TGTACCAGCAGTTTTTGGCAGGCGGGGACCCAGTACTTC.

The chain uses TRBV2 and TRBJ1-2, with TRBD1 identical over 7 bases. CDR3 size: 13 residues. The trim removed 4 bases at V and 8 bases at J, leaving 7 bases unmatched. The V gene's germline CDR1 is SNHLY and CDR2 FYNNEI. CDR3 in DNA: TGTGCCAGCAGTGCCCTCAGGGGGGACGGCTACACCTTC. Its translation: CASSALRGDGYTF.

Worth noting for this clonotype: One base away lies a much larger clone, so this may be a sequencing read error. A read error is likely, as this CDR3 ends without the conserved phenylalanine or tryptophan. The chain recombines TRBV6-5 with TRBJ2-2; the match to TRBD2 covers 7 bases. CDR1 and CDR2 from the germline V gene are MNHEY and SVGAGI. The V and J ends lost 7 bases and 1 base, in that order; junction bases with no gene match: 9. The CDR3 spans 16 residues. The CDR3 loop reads CASTLGLAVNTGELFL. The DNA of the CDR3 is TGTGCCAGCACCCTGGGCCTAGCGGTGAACACCGGGGAGCTGTTTCTT.

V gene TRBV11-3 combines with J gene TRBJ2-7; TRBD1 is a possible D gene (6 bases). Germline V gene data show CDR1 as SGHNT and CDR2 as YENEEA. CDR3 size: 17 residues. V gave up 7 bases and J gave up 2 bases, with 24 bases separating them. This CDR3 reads CASTPGAGPITTYEQYF. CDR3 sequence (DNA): TGTGCCAGCACCCCAGGGGCAGGGCCCATCACGACCTACGAGCAGTACTTC.

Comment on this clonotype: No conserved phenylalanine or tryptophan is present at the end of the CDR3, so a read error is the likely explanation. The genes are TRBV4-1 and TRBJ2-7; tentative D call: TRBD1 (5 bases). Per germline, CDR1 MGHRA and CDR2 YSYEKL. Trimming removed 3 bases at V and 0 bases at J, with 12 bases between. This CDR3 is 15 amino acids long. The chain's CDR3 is CASSQGSGSSYEQYL. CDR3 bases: TGCGCCAGCAGCCAGGGTTCAGGGTCCTCCTACGAGCAGTACCTC.

This chain's CDR3 is CSARVTQRGSTDTQYF. The CDR3, as DNA: TGCAGTGCTAGAGTGACTCAGCGGGGGTCCACAGATACGCAGTATTTT. V is TRBV20-1 and J is TRBJ2-3; TRBD2 matches 8 bases. From germline, CDR1 is DFQATT and CDR2 SNEGSKA (reference sequence). This CDR3 is 16 amino acids long. Unmatched junction bases numbered 8, after V lost 1 base and J lost 2 bases.

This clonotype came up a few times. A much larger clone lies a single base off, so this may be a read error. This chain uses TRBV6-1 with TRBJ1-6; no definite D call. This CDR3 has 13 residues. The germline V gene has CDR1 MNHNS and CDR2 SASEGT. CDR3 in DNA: TGTGTCAGCAGTGAGAGGTATAATTCACCCCTCCACTTT. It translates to CVSSERYNSPLHF.

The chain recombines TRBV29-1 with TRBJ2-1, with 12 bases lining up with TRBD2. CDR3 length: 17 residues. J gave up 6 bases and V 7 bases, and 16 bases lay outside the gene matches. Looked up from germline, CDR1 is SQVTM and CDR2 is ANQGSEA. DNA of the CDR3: TGCAGCGATGACAGTCTAGCGGGGGGGAAAGTTGTCAATGAGCAGTTCTTC. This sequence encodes CSDDSLAGGKVVNEQFF.

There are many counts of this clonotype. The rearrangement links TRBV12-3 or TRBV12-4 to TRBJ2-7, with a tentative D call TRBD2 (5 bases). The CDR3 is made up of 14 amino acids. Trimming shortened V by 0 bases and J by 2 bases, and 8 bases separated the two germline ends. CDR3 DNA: TGTGCCAGCAGTTTAGCTGGGAGCACCTACGAGCAGTACTTC. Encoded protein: CASSLAGSTYEQYF.

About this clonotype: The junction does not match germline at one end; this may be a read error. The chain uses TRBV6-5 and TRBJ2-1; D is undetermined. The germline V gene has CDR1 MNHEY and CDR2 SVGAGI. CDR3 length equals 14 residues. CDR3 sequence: CARFRVREDDEQFF. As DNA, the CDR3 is TGTGCCAGGTTCCGGGTCCGCGAGGACGATGAGCAATTCTTC.

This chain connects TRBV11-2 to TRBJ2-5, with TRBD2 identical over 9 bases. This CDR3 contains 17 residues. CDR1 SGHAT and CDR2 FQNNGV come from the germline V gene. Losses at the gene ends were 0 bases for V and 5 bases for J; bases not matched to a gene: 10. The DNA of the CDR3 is TGTGCCAGCAGCTTAGAGACTAGCGGAAAGTTCGTGGAGACCCAGTACTTC. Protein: CASSLETSGKFVETQYF. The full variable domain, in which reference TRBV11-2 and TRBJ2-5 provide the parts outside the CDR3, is EAGVAQSPRYKIIEKRQSVAFWCNPISGHATLYWYQQILGQGPKLLIQFQNNGVVDDSQLPKDRFSAERLKGVDSTLKIQPAKLEDSAVYLCASSLETSGKFVETQYFGPGTRLLVL.

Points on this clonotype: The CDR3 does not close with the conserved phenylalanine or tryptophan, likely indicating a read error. In DNA form, the CDR3 reads TGTAGCGTGGAGGGACTAGCGGGAGCCGGGGAGCTGTTTGTT. Its translation: CSVEGLAGAGELFV. The chain employs TRBV29-1 and TRBJ2-2; 14 bases map to TRBD2. The CDR3 spans 14 residues. Germline assignment: CDR1 SQVTM and CDR2 ANQGSEA.

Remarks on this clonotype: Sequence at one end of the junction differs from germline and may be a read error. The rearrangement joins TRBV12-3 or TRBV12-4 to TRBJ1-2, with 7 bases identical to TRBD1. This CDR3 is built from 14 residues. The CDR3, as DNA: TGTGTCAGCAGTTTAGTGGCCAGGGGGGATAGCTACACCTTC. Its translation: CVSSLVARGDSYTF.

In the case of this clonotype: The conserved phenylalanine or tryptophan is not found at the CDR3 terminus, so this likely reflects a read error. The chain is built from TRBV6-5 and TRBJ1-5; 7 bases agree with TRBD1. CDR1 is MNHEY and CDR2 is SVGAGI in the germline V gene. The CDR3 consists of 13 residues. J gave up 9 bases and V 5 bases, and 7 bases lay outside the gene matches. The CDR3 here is CASSRQGLRPQHS. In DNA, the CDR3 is TGTGCCAGCAGTCGACAGGGTCTCAGGCCCCAGCATTCT.

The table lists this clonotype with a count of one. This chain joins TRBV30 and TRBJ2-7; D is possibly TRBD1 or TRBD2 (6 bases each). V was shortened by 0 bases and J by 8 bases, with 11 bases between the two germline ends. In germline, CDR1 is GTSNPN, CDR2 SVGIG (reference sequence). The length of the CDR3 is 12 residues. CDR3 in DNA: TGTGCCTGGAGTGTCAGGGGAGGCAAGCAGTACTTC. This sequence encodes CAWSVRGGKQYF.

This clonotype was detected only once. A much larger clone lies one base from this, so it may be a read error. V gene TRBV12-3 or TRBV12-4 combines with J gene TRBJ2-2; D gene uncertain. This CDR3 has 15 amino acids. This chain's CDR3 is CASTLEARVGGELFF. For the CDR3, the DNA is TGTGCCAGCACTTTAGAAGCTAGAGTAGGCGGGGAGCTGTTTTTT.

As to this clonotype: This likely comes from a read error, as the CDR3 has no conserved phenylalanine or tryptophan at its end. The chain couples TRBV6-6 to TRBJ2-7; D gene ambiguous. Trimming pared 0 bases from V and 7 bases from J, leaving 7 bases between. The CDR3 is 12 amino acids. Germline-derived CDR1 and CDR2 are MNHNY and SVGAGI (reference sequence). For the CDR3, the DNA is TGTGCCAGCAGTTACTCATACGCGGAGCAGTACTCC. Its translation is CASSYSYAEQYS.

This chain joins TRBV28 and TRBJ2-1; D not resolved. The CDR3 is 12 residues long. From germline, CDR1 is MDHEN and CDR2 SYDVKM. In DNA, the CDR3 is TGTACCTCAGGTAGCTCCTACAATGAGCAGTTCTTC. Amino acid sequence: CTSGSSYNEQFF.

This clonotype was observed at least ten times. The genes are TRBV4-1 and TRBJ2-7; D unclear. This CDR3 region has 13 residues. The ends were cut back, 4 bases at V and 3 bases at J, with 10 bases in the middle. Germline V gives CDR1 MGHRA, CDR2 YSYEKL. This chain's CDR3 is CASSPPGSYEQYF. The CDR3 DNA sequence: TGCGCCAGCAGCCCCCCGGGCAGCTACGAGCAGTACTTC.

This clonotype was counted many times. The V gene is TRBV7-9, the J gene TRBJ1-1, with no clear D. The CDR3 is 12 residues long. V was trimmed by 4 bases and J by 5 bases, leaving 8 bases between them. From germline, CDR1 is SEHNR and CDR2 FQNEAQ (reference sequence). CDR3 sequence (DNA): TGTGCCAGCAGCTACACGGTGACTGAAGCTTTCTTT. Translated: CASSYTVTEAFF.

CDR3 nucleotides: TGCGCCAGCAGCCTGCCGCAGGGGCAGGCCACTGAAGCTTTCTTT. Its translation is CASSLPQGQATEAFF. The genes are TRBV5-1 and TRBJ1-1, with TRBD1 as a possible D gene (6 bases). Trimming stripped 4 bases from V and 4 bases from J, with 17 bases between. CDR3 length: 15 amino acids. Germline V lookup: CDR1 SGHRS, CDR2 YFSETQ.

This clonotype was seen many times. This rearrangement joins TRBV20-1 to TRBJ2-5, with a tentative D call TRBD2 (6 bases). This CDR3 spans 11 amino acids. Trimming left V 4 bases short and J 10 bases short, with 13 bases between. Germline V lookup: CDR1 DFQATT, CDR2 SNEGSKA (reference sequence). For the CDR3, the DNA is TGCAGTGCTACGACTAGTCGGAACCAGTACTTC. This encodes CSATTSRNQYF.

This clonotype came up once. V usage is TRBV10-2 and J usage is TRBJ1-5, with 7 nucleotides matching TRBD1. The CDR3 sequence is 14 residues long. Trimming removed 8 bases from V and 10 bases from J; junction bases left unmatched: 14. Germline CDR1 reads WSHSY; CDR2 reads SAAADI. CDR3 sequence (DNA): TGCGCCAGCTGTGCACAGGGGACTGGGCATCCCCAGCATTTT. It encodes CASCAQGTGHPQHF.